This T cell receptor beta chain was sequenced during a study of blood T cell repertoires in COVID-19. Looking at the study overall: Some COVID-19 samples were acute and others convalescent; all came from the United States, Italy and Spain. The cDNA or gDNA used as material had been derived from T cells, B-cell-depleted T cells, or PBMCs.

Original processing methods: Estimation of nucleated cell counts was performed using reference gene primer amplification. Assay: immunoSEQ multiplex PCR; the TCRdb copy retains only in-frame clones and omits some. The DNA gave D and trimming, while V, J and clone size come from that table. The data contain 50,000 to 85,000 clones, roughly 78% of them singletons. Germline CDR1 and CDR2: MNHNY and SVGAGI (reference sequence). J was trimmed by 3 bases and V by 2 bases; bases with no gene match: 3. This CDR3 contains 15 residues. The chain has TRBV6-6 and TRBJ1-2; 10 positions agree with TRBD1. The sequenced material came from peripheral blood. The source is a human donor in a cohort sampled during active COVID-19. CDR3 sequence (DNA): TGTGCCAGCAGTTACGGGACAGGGGCTGACTATGGCTACACCTTC. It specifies CASSYGTGADYGYTF.